This T cell receptor (beta chain) was obtained from a study of shared clonotypes between healthy human individuals. Using immunoSEQ multiplex PCR, the repertoire was profiled, and TCRdb retains in-frame clones only, with some absent. The sample lists roughly 1,500,000 clones, nearly 99% seen once, with roughly 0.42% in the top ten. This sequence was found in a man aged 30 to 39 in good health. Material for sequencing was naive CD4+ T cells sorted from blood. Noted subset: CD45RA+ positively selected.

In nucleotides, the CDR3 is TGTGCCAGCTCCCCCATGGGGGATGGCTACACCTTC. It codes for CASSPMGDGYTF. V is TRBV2 and J is TRBJ1-2; possible D gene TRBD1, 5 bases. V was clipped by 8 bases and J by 6 bases, with 13 bases between them. Germline lookup yields CDR1 SNHLY and CDR2 FYNNEI. The CDR3 runs to 12 residues.